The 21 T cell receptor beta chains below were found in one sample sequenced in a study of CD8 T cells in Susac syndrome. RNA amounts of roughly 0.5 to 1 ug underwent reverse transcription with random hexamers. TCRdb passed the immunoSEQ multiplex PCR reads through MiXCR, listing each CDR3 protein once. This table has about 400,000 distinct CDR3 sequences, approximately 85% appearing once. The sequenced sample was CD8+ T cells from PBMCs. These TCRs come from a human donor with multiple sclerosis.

CDR3 coding DNA: TGCGCCAGCAGCTTCGACGAAGGACCGAGCTCCTACAATGAGCAGTTCTTC. This translates into CASSFDEGPSSYNEQFF. The V gene is TRBV5-1, the J gene TRBJ2-1, with D uncertain. CDR1 SGHRS and CDR2 YFSETQ come from the germline V gene. V gave up 2 bases and J gave up 0 bases, with 15 bases separating them. The CDR3 is 17 amino acids.

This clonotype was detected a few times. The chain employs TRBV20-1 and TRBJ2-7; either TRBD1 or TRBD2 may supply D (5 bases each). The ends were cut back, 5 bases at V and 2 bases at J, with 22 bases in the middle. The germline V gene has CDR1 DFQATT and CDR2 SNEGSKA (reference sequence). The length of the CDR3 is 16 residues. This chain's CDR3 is CSARPPGPKSTYEQYF. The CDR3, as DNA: TGCAGTGCTCGGCCCCCGGGGCCCAAGTCTACCTACGAGCAGTACTTC.

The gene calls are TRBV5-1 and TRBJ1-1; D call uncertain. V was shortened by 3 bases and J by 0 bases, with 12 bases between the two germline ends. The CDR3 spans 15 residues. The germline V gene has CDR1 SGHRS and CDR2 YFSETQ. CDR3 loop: CASSSLTGMNTEAFF. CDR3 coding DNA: TGCGCCAGCAGCTCCCTTACGGGCATGAACACTGAAGCTTTCTTT. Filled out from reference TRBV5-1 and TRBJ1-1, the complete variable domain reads KAGVTQTPRYLIKTRGQQVTLSCSPISGHRSVSWYQQTPGQGLQFLFEYFSETQRNKGNFPGRFSGRQFSNSRSEMNVSTLELGDSALYLCASSSLTGMNTEAFFGQGTRLTVV.

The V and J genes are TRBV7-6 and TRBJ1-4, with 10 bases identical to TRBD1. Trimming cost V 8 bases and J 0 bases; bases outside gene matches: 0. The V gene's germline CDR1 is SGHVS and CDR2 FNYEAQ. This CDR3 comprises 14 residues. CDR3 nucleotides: TGTGCCAGCGGGACAGGGGCAACTAATGAAAAACTGTTTTTT. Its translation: CASGTGATNEKLFF. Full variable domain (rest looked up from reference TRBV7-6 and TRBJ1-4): GAGVSQSPRYKVTKRGQDVALRCDPISGHVSLYWYRQALGQGPEFLTYFNYEAQQDKSGLPNDRFSAERPEGSISTLTIQRTEQRDSAMYRCASGTGATNEKLFFGSGTQLSVL.

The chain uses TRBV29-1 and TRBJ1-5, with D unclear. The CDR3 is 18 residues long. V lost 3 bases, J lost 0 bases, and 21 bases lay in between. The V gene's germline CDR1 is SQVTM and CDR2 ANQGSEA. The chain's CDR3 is CSVDPRQPRTYSNQPQHF. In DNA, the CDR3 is TGCAGCGTTGACCCCCGTCAGCCGAGAACCTATAGCAATCAGCCCCAGCATTTT.

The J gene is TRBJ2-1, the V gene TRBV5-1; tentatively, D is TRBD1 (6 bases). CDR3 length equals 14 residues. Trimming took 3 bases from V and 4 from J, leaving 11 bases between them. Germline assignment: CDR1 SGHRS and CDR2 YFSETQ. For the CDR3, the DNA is TGCGCCAGCAGCTACAGGGAGTGGTACAATGAGCAGTTCTTC. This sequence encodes CASSYREWYNEQFF. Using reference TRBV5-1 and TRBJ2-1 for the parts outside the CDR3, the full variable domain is KAGVTQTPRYLIKTRGQQVTLSCSPISGHRSVSWYQQTPGQGLQFLFEYFSETQRNKGNFPGRFSGRQFSNSRSEMNVSTLELGDSALYLCASSYREWYNEQFFGPGTRLTVL.

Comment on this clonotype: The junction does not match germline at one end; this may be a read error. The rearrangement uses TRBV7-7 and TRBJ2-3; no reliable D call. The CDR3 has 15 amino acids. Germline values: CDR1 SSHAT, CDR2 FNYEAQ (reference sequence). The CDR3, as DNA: TGTGCTAGCAGCTTAGGCACCGGTTTCACAGATACGCAGTATTTT. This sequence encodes CASSLGTGFTDTQYF.

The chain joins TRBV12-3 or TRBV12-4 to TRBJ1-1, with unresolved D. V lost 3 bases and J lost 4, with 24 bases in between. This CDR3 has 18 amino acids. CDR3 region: CASSFVGFRQLESTEAFF. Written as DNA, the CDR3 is TGTGCCAGCAGTTTTGTAGGGTTTCGACAATTGGAGAGCACTGAAGCTTTCTTT.

This CDR3 is CASSHLLGSGSNNEQFF. The CDR3 coding sequence is TGCGCCAGCAGCCACCTCCTAGGAAGCGGGAGCAACAATGAGCAGTTCTTC. The V call is TRBV4-1, the J call TRBJ2-1; 8 bases line up with TRBD2. This CDR3 has 17 residues. J lost 5 bases, V lost 3 bases, and 12 bases had no gene match. The V gene's germline CDR1 is MGHRA and CDR2 YSYEKL.

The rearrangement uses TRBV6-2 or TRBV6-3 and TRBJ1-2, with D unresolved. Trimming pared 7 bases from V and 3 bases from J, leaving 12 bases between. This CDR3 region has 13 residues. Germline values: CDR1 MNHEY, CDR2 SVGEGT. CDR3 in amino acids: CASTRLGDYGYTF. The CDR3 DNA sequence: TGTGCCAGCACCCGCTTAGGCGACTATGGCTACACCTTC.

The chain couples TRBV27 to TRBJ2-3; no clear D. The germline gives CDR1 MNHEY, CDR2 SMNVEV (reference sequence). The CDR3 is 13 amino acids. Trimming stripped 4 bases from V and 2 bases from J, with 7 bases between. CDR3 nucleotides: TGTGCCAGCAGTTCGCAGACCACAGATACGCAGTATTTT. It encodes CASSSQTTDTQYF.

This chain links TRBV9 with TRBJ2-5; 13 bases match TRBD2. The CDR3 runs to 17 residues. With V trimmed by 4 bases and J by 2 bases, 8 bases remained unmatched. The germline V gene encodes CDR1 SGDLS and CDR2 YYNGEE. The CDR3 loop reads CASSPRTSGGVQETQYF. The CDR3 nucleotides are TGTGCCAGCAGCCCAAGGACTAGCGGGGGAGTACAAGAGACCCAGTACTTC.

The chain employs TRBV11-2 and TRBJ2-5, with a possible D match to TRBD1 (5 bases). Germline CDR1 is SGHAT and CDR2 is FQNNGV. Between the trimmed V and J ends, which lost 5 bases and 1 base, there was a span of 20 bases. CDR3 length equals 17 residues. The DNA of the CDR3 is TGTGCCAGCAGCGATTGGGCTGAGACAGCATTCCAAGAGACCCAGTACTTC. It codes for CASSDWAETAFQETQYF. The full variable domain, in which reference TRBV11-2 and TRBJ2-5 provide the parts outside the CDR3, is EAGVAQSPRYKIIEKRQSVAFWCNPISGHATLYWYQQILGQGPKLLIQFQNNGVVDDSQLPKDRFSAERLKGVDSTLKIQPAKLEDSAVYLCASSDWAETAFQETQYFGPGTRLLVL.

The CDR3: CASSWWLAGGLNEQFF. CDR3 DNA: TGTGCCAGCAGCTGGTGGCTAGCGGGAGGGTTGAATGAGCAGTTCTTC. The chain has TRBV5-6 and TRBJ2-1; 12 nucleotides match TRBD2. CDR3 length: 16 amino acids. Per the germline V gene, CDR1 is SGHDT and CDR2 is YYEEEE. V dropped 3 bases and J dropped 7; count of bases not matched to a gene: 8. The variable domain in full, with the rest retrieved from reference TRBV5-6 and TRBJ2-1, is DAGVTQSPTHLIKTRGQQVTLRCSPKSGHDTVSWYQQALGQGPQFIFQYYEEEERQRGNFPDRFSGHQFPNYSSELNVNALLLGDSALYLCASSWWLAGGLNEQFFGPGTRLTVL.

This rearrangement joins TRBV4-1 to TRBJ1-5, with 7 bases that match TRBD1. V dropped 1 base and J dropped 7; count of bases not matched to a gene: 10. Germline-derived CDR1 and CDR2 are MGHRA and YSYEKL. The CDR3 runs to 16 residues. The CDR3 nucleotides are TGCGCCAGCAGCCAAGGAGGAGGGGGCGAACGGCAGCCCCAGCATTTT. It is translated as CASSQGGGGERQPQHF.

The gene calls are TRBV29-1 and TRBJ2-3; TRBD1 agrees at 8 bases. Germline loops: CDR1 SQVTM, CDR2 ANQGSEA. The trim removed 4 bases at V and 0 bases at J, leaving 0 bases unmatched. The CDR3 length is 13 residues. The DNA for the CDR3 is TGCAGCGTTGGGACAGGGAGCACAGATACGCAGTATTTT. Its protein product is CSVGTGSTDTQYF.

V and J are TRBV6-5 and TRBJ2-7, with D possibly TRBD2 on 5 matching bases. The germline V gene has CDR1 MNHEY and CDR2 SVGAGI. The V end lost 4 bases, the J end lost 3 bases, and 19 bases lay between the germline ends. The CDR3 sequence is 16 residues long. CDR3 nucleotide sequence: TGTGCCAGCAGTTCCCTCCCGGCGGAGGTGAGCTACGAGCAGTACTTC. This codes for CASSSLPAEVSYEQYF.

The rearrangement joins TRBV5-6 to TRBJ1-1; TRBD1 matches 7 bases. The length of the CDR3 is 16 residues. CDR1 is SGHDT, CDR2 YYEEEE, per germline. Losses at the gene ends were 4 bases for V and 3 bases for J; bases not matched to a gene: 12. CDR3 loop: CASSAKVEGAYTEAFF. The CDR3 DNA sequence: TGTGCCAGCAGCGCCAAAGTTGAGGGGGCGTACACTGAAGCTTTCTTT.

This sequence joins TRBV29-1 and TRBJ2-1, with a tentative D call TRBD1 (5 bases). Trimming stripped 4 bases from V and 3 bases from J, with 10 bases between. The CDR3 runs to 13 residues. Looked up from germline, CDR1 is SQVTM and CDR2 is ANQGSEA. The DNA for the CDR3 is TGCAGCGTTGTCACGACAGACTACAATGAGCAGTTCTTC. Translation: CSVVTTDYNEQFF.

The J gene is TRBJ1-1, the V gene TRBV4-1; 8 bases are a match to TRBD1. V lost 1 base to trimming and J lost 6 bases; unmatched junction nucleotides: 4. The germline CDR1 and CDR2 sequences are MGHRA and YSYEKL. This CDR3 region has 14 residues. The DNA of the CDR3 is TGCGCCAGCAGCCAAGTAGACAGGGGCTCTGAAGCTTTCTTT. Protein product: CASSQVDRGSEAFF.

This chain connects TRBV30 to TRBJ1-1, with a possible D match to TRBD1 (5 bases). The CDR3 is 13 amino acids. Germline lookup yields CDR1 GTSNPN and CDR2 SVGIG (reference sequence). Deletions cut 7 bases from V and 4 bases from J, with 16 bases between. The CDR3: CASVTPGGTEAFF. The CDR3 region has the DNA TGTGCCTCCGTTACCCCGGGGGGCACTGAAGCTTTCTTT.